This T cell receptor beta chain was recorded in a study of control samples from healthy donors and cancer patients. Using immunoSEQ multiplex PCR, the repertoire was profiled, and TCRdb retains in-frame clones only, with some absent. This table has some 130,000 clones, approximately 92% appearing once. Trimming shortened V by 5 bases and J by 6 bases, and 11 bases separated the two germline ends. Germline CDR1 is MNHEY and CDR2 is SMNVEV (reference sequence). The CDR3 is made up of 14 amino acids. The chain links TRBV27 to TRBJ1-6; D is undetermined. The sequencing input was blood. The sequence was collected from a man in his forties in good health. CDR3 protein: CASSPRGSNSPLHF. The CDR3 DNA sequence: TGTGCCAGCAGTCCTCGTGGGAGTAATTCACCCCTCCACTTT.